This TCR beta chain was recorded in a study of T cells in Graves' hyperthyroidism and ophthalmopathy. Amplified TCR beta CDR3 regions derived from RNA transcripts. The HTBI primer set served for first-round RT-PCR of the TCR CDR3. MiXCR, run by TCRdb on the multiplex PCR reads, gives a single entry per CDR3 protein. The repertoire includes hundreds of thousands of distinct CDR3 sequences, less than 15% of them detected once, and 14% sits in the top ten. Deletions cut 2 bases from V and 1 base from J, with 9 bases between. The germline gives CDR1 SQVTM, CDR2 ANQGSEA. This CDR3 region has 14 residues. This clonotype was observed many times.

Sample: blood. The genes are TRBV29-1 and TRBJ2-1, with D unresolved. The TCR comes from a woman between 40 and 50 years old with Graves' hyperthyroidism. Here the CDR3 reads CSVELLGSYNEQFF. CDR3 bases: TGCAGCGTTGAATTGCTGGGATCCTACAATGAGCAGTTCTTC.